These T cell receptor beta chains were read from a single sample in a study of blood T cells in healthy people across ages. One entry per CDR3 protein results from TCRdb running MiXCR on the 5' RACE reads. Here the sample spans roughly 700,000 distinct CDR3 sequences, 25% being singletons. This sample was shared with a second study, whose subject was T cells of mothers and their children.

The sample taken for sequencing was blood. The source is a boy between 5 and 17 years old in good health. Each CDR3 is given with its conserved first and last residue. D genes are given only for firm matches. Clone size is stated in some rows and not others, as once, few, many or a class when expanded.

size,D,J,V,CDR3,DNA
NA,TRBD1,TRBJ1-1,TRBV5-1,CASSFWDSNTEAFF,TGCGCCAGCTCCTTCTGGGACAGCAATACTGAAGCTTTCTTT
NA,NA,TRBJ2-5,TRBV28,CASSSQGGGLETQYF,TGTGCCAGCAGTTCCCAGGGGGGAGGTTTGGAGACCCAGTACTTC
once,TRBD2,TRBJ2-3,TRBV20-1,CSARDPLGLAGGATTDTQYF,TGCAGTGCTAGAGATCCGTTGGGGCTAGCGGGGGGTGCTACCACAGATACGCAGTATTTT
NA,NA,TRBJ1-1,TRBV12-3/TRBV12-4,CASSIMGWTEAFF,TGTGCCAGCAGTATTATGGGGTGGACTGAAGCTTTCTTT
NA,NA,TRBJ2-1,TRBV3-1,CASSQVYSSSYNEQFF,TGTGCCAGCAGCCAAGTATACTCTAGCTCCTACAATGAGCAGTTCTTC
NA,NA,TRBJ2-2,TRBV14,CASSQGAVVTGELFF,TGTGCCAGCAGCCAGGGGGCAGTGGTCACCGGGGAGCTGTTTTTT
few,NA,TRBJ1-1,TRBV25-1,CASSLPRDTLRTEAFF,TGTGCCAGCAGTCTCCCCCGGGACACCCTGCGGACTGAAGCTTTCTTT
few,NA,TRBJ2-7,TRBV29-1,CSVEVGDPYEQYF,TGCAGCGTTGAAGTAGGGGACCCCTACGAGCAGTACTTC
NA,TRBD2,TRBJ2-1,TRBV7-9,CASSPYGTSGIF,TGTGCCAGCAGCCCCTACGGGACTAGCGGGATCTTC
NA,TRBD1,TRBJ2-3,TRBV27,CASSNIRDRGDTQYF,TGTGCCAGCAGCAACATCCGGGACAGGGGAGATACGCAGTATTTT
NA,NA,TRBJ2-3,TRBV20-1,CSARARDSLSDTQYF,TGCAGTGCTAGAGCTCGGGACTCTCTTTCAGATACGCAGTATTTT
NA,TRBD1,TRBJ2-5,TRBV2,CASRGQPQETQYF,TGTGCCAGCAGGGGACAGCCACAAGAGACCCAGTACTTC